These 16 T cell receptor beta chains were all obtained from the same sample, sequenced in a study of OX40 agonist ivuxolimab in advanced cancers. Generated by immunoSEQ multiplex PCR, the TCRdb table keeps only in-frame clones and is missing some. The table has tens of thousands of clones, around 80% seen once; the top ten hold 14%. This specimen consisted of CD4+ or CD8+ T cells sorted from blood, obtained in a trial of the OX40 agonist ivuxolimab. These receptors all come from an adult with an advanced solid tumor such as melanoma, head and neck, liver or kidney cancer.

The V call is TRBV7-2, the J call TRBJ1-2; D is ambiguous. The CDR3 contains 12 residues. CDR1 SGHTA and CDR2 FQGNSA come from the germline V gene. The ends were cut back, 1 base at V and 4 bases at J, with 4 bases in the middle. The DNA for the CDR3 is TGTGCCAGCAGCTTAGTGGGCTATGGCTACACCTTC. Protein sequence: CASSLVGYGYTF. Supplemented by reference TRBV7-2 and TRBJ1-2, the full variable domain reads GAGVSQSPSNKVTEKGKDVELRCDPISGHTALYWYRQSLGQGLEFLIYFQGNSAPDKSGLPSDRFSAERTGGSVSTLTIQRTQQEDSAVYLCASSLVGYGYTFGSGTRLTVV.

This sequence joins TRBV28 and TRBJ1-6, with TRBD1 matching over 8 bases. Germline lookup yields CDR1 MDHEN and CDR2 SYDVKM. CDR3 length: 14 residues. Trimming cost V 6 bases and J 11 bases; bases outside gene matches: 9. The CDR3 protein is CASRGTGIYPPLHF. The DNA for the CDR3 is TGTGCCAGCAGAGGGACAGGCATTTATCCACCCCTCCACTTT.

The V and J genes are TRBV28 and TRBJ1-5; D is unclear. Looked up from germline, CDR1 is MDHEN and CDR2 is SYDVKM. Trimming took 3 bases from V and 4 from J, leaving 13 bases between them. The CDR3 contains 15 residues. The CDR3 nucleotides are TGTGCCAGCAGTTTGTCCGTGGAAGGTAATCAGCCCCAGCATTTT. It is translated as CASSLSVEGNQPQHF. Drawing the rest from reference TRBV28 and TRBJ1-5, the complete variable domain is DVKVTQSSRYLVKRTGEKVFLECVQDMDHENMFWYRQDPGLGLRLIYFSYDVKMKEKGDIPEGYSVSREKKERFSLILESASTNQTSMYLCASSLSVEGNQPQHFGDGTRLSIL.

The rearrangement links TRBV9 to TRBJ2-7; 10 positions agree with TRBD2. Looked up from germline, CDR1 is SGDLS and CDR2 is YYNGEE. The junction had 6 bases not matched to a gene; V was cut back by 0 bases and J by 6 bases. The CDR3 has 15 residues. DNA of the CDR3: TGTGCCAGCAGCGTAGGGAGCGGGGGGGCTTTCGAGCAGTACTTC. Its protein product is CASSVGSGGAFEQYF.

The chain uses TRBV7-9 and TRBJ1-5, with 7 bases matching TRBD1. Unmatched junction bases numbered 5, after V lost 5 bases and J lost 4 bases. This CDR3 is built from 14 residues. Germline V CDR1 and CDR2: SEHNR, FQNEAQ (reference sequence). CDR3: CASSRQGPNQPQHF. CDR3 nucleotide sequence: TGTGCCAGCAGCCGACAGGGCCCTAATCAGCCCCAGCATTTT.

V usage is TRBV7-2 and J usage is TRBJ2-5, with 10 bases aligning to TRBD1. This CDR3 is 15 amino acids long. Germline V lookup: CDR1 SGHTA, CDR2 FQGNSA. The trim removed 6 bases at V and 5 bases at J, leaving 9 bases unmatched. The CDR3 DNA sequence: TGTGCCAGCAGAAGACCGGGACAGGGGAGGGAGACCCAGTACTTC. Its protein product is CASRRPGQGRETQYF.

The chain has TRBV4-3 and TRBJ1-4, with TRBD1 matching over 7 bases. Unmatched junction bases numbered 6, after V lost 0 bases and J lost 8 bases. The CDR3 is 15 residues long. Germline V gives CDR1 LGHNA, CDR2 YSLEER. The CDR3, as DNA: TGCGCCAGCAGCCAAGAAGGGGGCGGATGGGAAAAACTGTTTTTT. Its translation: CASSQEGGGWEKLFF.

The V gene is TRBV10-1, the J gene TRBJ1-1; D remains ambiguous. The V end was cut by 5 bases, the J end by 5 bases, with 12 bases between. From germline, CDR1 is WNHNN and CDR2 SYGVQD (reference sequence). This CDR3 has 13 residues. CDR3 DNA: TGCGCCAGCAGTCGCAATTGGGGTACTGAAGCTTTCTTT. This sequence encodes CASSRNWGTEAFF.

This chain uses TRBV28 with TRBJ2-5; 7 bases agree with TRBD2. CDR1 and CDR2 (germline): MDHEN, SYDVKM. The CDR3 is 14 residues long. With 3 bases clipped from V and 3 bases from J, the junction kept 4 bases outside the gene matches. CDR3 region: CASSFGEGKETQYF. The CDR3 DNA reads as TGTGCCAGCAGTTTTGGGGAGGGTAAAGAGACCCAGTACTTC. The variable domain in full, with the rest retrieved from reference TRBV28 and TRBJ2-5, is DVKVTQSSRYLVKRTGEKVFLECVQDMDHENMFWYRQDPGLGLRLIYFSYDVKMKEKGDIPEGYSVSREKKERFSLILESASTNQTSMYLCASSFGEGKETQYFGPGTRLLVL.

V is TRBV2 and J is TRBJ2-2; 9 nucleotides agree with TRBD1. Germline CDR1 and CDR2: SNHLY and FYNNEI. The V and J ends lost 8 bases and 5 bases, in that order; junction bases with no gene match: 6. CDR3 length: 14 amino acids. The CDR3 region has the DNA TGTGCCAGCGGGGACAGGGTTAAAACCGGGGAGCTGTTTTTT. Translating gives CASGDRVKTGELFF.

The chain couples TRBV2 to TRBJ2-1, with 9 bases lining up with TRBD2. The CDR3 sequence is 21 residues long. Per the germline V gene, CDR1 is SNHLY and CDR2 is FYNNEI. The junction had 17 bases not matched to a gene; V was cut back by 0 bases and J by 2 bases. CDR3 residues: CASSEALRISGGRNAYNEQFF. The DNA for the CDR3 is TGTGCCAGCAGTGAAGCGCTTCGCATTAGCGGGGGCCGTAACGCCTACAATGAGCAGTTCTTC.

V is TRBV2 and J is TRBJ2-7; TRBD1 is a possible D gene (5 bases). The germline gives CDR1 SNHLY, CDR2 FYNNEI. The V and J ends lost 1 base and 5 bases respectively, with 12 bases between them. The CDR3 sequence is 14 residues long. The CDR3 DNA reads TGTGCCAGCAGTGAAGACTGGACACACAACGAGCAGTACTTC. It specifies CASSEDWTHNEQYF.

The chain carries TRBV18 and TRBJ2-2; D is unresolved. There are 12 residues in the CDR3. The germline V gene has CDR1 KGHSH and CDR2 LQKENI. Trimming stripped 2 bases from V and 2 bases from J, with 0 bases between. The CDR3 is CASSPNTGELFF. CDR3 DNA: TGTGCCAGCTCACCAAACACCGGGGAGCTGTTTTTT.

This chain uses TRBV5-5 with TRBJ2-7; D is unresolved. Germline V CDR1 and CDR2: SGHKS, YYEKEE (reference sequence). This CDR3 comprises 11 residues. The ends were cut back, 0 bases at V and 7 bases at J, with 5 bases in the middle. The CDR3 here is CASSLGKEQYF. CDR3 DNA sequence: TGTGCCAGCAGCTTGGGGAAAGAGCAGTACTTC.

V is TRBV5-1 and J is TRBJ2-1, with 11 bases matching TRBD2. Germline V CDR1 and CDR2: SGHRS, YFSETQ. With 5 bases clipped from V and 5 bases from J, the junction kept 3 bases outside the gene matches. The CDR3 is 14 residues long. The CDR3 DNA reads TGCGCCAGCAGATTTAGCGGGGGGGACAATGAGCAGTTCTTC. Translation: CASRFSGGDNEQFF. Full variable domain (remainder filled in from reference TRBV5-1 and TRBJ2-1): KAGVTQTPRYLIKTRGQQVTLSCSPISGHRSVSWYQQTPGQGLQFLFEYFSETQRNKGNFPGRFSGRQFSNSRSEMNVSTLELGDSALYLCASRFSGGDNEQFFGPGTRLTVL.

This chain connects TRBV6-5 to TRBJ1-6; D possibly corresponds to TRBD1 (6 bases). The V gene's germline CDR1 is MNHEY and CDR2 SVGAGI. This CDR3 contains 15 residues. V was shortened by 8 bases and J by 2 bases, with 13 bases between the two germline ends. The CDR3 bases are TGTGCCAGCGGAGCGGGGGCAGCCTATAATTCACCCCTCCACTTT. Translating it yields CASGAGAAYNSPLHF.